This T cell receptor beta chain was sequenced in a study of cytomegalovirus exposure and HLA in healthy donors. Findings and limits, study-wide: A later analysis associated 15,000 or so TCR beta sequences with HLA alleles at a 0.05 false discovery rate. Some TCR beta chains (roughly 160 of them) were listed as cytomegalovirus-associated. A prior analysis recorded that most TCR beta V segments were productive about 87% or about 30% of the time.

Every donor was a healthy person donating bone marrow. Use of 60 Vbeta and 13 Jbeta primers characterized the PCR. Profiling relied on immunoSEQ multiplex PCR, and the TCRdb table lists in-frame clones only, not all of them. This table has 140,000 to 150,000 clones, more than 9.5% appearing once. Germline loops: CDR1 SGHVS, CDR2 FQNEAQ. This CDR3 is 15 amino acids long. Trimming stripped 5 bases from V and 5 bases from J, with 16 bases between. For this clone: As yet, its antigen is unknown.

The receptor comes from a man aged 50 or older in good health and CMV-seronegative. Sequencing was performed on PBMCs. The chain has TRBV7-8 and TRBJ2-1; D uncertain. The CDR3 loop is CASSALAVGDNEQFF. CDR3 nucleotides: TGTGCCAGCAGCGCACTTGCCGTCGGAGACAATGAGCAGTTCTTC.